The rows below give T cell receptor beta chains drawn from one sample of a study of blood T cell repertoires in COVID-19. The data were produced by immunoSEQ multiplex PCR, yet TCRdb's version contains in-frame clones alone and is incomplete. The sample holds approximately 290,000 clones, under 90% seen once. The sample was peripheral blood. These receptors all stem from a woman aged 25 to 39 with COVID-19, enrolled during active disease. Each CDR3 is given with its conserved first and last residue. Fields, in order: V gene, J gene, clone size, D gene, CDR3 DNA, CDR3 protein. A D gene is named only where the DNA matches it firmly. A clone size is listed for some rows: how often the clone was seen (once, few, many), or a class if it is expanded.

>TRBV6-6|TRBJ2-7|-|TRBD2
TGTGCCAGCATGCGCGGGGGATTCTACGAGCAGTACTTC
CASMRGGFYEQYF
>TRBV6-5|TRBJ1-2|-|TRBD1
TGTGCCAGCAGAAACTGGGACAGGGACATCTATGGCTACACCTTC
CASRNWDRDIYGYTF
>TRBV2|TRBJ1-2|-|TRBD1
TGTGCCAGCAGTGAGACAGGGTTAGGCTACACCTTC
CASSETGLGYTF
>TRBV7-9|TRBJ2-5|-|-
TGTGCCAGCCAGTATATTATGGAGACCCAGTACTTC
CASQYIMETQYF
>TRBV11-1|TRBJ1-2|-|TRBD1
TGTGCCAGCAGCTTGGAGACAGGGGTACGGTACGGCTACACCTTC
CASSLETGVRYGYTF
>TRBV9|TRBJ1-1|-|-
TGTGCCAGCAGCGTGCAGGGGAAAAACACTGAAGCTTTCTTT
CASSVQGKNTEAFF
>TRBV5-1|TRBJ1-6|once|-
TGCGCCAGCAGCTTGGGGGGACTCCGGGGCGGGAGTTCACCCCTCCACTTT
CASSLGGLRGGSSPLHF
>TRBV18|TRBJ2-7|-|TRBD1
TGTGCCAGCTCACCACCTTCCTCCAGGGGGCGGGAGCAGTACTTC
CASSPPSSRGREQYF
>TRBV19|TRBJ2-2|-|-
TGTGCCAGTAGCACAGGCTCCGGGGAGCTGTTTTTT
CASSTGSGELFF
>TRBV11-2|TRBJ2-5|-|TRBD2
TGTGCCAGCAGCTTTACTAGCGGTATTTCCCAAGAGACCCAGTACTTC
CASSFTSGISQETQYF
>TRBV2|TRBJ1-1|-|-
TGTGCCAGCAGTGAAGCGAGGGGAGGGGGGATTAACACTGAAGCTTTCTTT
CASSEARGGGINTEAFF
>TRBV19|TRBJ1-5|-|-
TGTGCCAGTAGTATTTTCCCAGGGAATCAGCCCCAGCATTTT
CASSIFPGNQPQHF
>TRBV28|TRBJ1-5|-|-
TGTGCCAGCAGTTTATGGGGGCGCAATCAGCCCCAGCATTTT
CASSLWGRNQPQHF
>TRBV5-1|TRBJ1-2|-|-
TGCGCCAGCAGCAATGAGGGCACGGAAAGAGGCTACACCTTC
CASSNEGTERGYTF
>TRBV10-3|TRBJ2-3|-|-
TGTGCCATCAGTGTTACAAGCACAGATACGCAGTATTTT
CAISVTSTDTQYF
>TRBV4-1|TRBJ1-5|-|TRBD1
TGCGCCAGCAGCCAAGGGCCGAACCGGGACAGGGGAATTCAGCCCCAGCATTTT
CASSQGPNRDRGIQPQHF
>TRBV18|TRBJ2-1|-|-
TGTGCCAGCTCACCCCAGACAGGATACAATGAGCAGTTCTTC
CASSPQTGYNEQFF